The 16 T cell receptor beta chains below come from one sample, sequenced in a study of blood T cell repertoires in COVID-19. TCRdb's table, derived via immunoSEQ multiplex PCR, lists solely in-frame clones and lacks some. The profile covers around 180,000 clones, with roughly 90% appearing a single time and about a quarter taken by the ten largest. The source material was peripheral blood. The receptors shown here come from a man between 60 and 75 years old with acute or convalescent COVID-19.

The V and J genes are TRBV6-6 and TRBJ2-2; 8 nucleotides match TRBD2. The V gene end was trimmed by 4 bases and the J gene end by 4 bases; junction bases not matched to a gene: 5. CDR1 is MNHNY, CDR2 SVGAGI, per germline (reference sequence). The CDR3 sequence is 15 residues long. This CDR3 is CASSFGLASTGELFF. For the CDR3, the DNA is TGTGCCAGCAGTTTTGGACTAGCTTCCACCGGGGAGCTGTTTTTT.

The gene calls are TRBV11-2 and TRBJ1-1, with D perhaps TRBD1 (5 bases). CDR3 length equals 13 residues. The germline V and J ends were trimmed by 1 base and 5 bases, with 8 bases remaining between them. CDR1 and CDR2 from the germline V gene are SGHAT and FQNNGV. In DNA, the CDR3 is TGTGCCAGCAGCTTAGGGGGGGTAACTGAAGCTTTCTTT. Encoded protein: CASSLGGVTEAFF.

This chain joins TRBV9 and TRBJ2-5, with TRBD2 identical over 8 bases. The trim removed 1 base at V and 7 bases at J, leaving 9 bases unmatched. The CDR3 loop spans 15 amino acids. The germline CDR1 and CDR2 sequences are SGDLS and YYNGEE. CDR3 sequence (DNA): TGTGCCAGCAGCGTACGGGCAGCGGGGGATACGACCCAGTACTTC. It specifies CASSVRAAGDTTQYF.

The DNA of the CDR3 is TGCAGCGTCGTTACCGGGACTAGCGGGAGGCACGAGCAGTACTTC. Residues: CSVVTGTSGRHEQYF. This chain links TRBV29-1 with TRBJ2-7, with 15 bases lining up with TRBD2. CDR1 SQVTM and CDR2 ANQGSEA come from the germline V gene. This CDR3 contains 15 residues. V lost 6 bases, J lost 5 bases, and 8 bases stayed unmatched.

The V call is TRBV10-3, the J call TRBJ2-1; TRBD1 is a possible D gene (5 bases). The CDR3 covers 14 residues. The V gene lost 2 bases and the J gene lost 7 bases, with 12 bases spanning the gap. Germline V gene data show CDR1 as ENHRY and CDR2 as SYGVKD. The CDR3 nucleotides are TGTGCCATCAGTGAGCCCGACACAGGAAATGAGCAGTTCTTC. This codes for CAISEPDTGNEQFF.

J is TRBJ2-7 and V is TRBV3-1 (or the pseudogene TRBV3-2); 8 bases map to TRBD1. The CDR3 consists of 14 residues. V lost 2 bases to trimming and J lost 4 bases; unmatched junction nucleotides: 4. CDR1 LGHDT and CDR2 YNNKEL come from the germline V gene (reference sequence). This chain's CDR3 is CASSQIQGEYEQYF. CDR3 coding DNA: TGTGCCAGCAGCCAAATACAGGGGGAATACGAGCAGTACTTC.

The J gene is TRBJ2-2, the V gene TRBV5-1; TRBD1 aligns across 7 bases. Germline CDR1 is SGHRS and CDR2 is YFSETQ. V gave up 1 base and J gave up 7 bases; unmatched junction bases: 10. This CDR3 is built from 16 residues. CDR3 DNA: TGCGCCAGCAGCTTGACGTCAGGGGGTGTTGGCGGGGAGCTGTTTTTT. Its translation: CASSLTSGGVGGELFF.

The chain couples TRBV4-1 to TRBJ1-5, with D tentatively TRBD1 (5 bases). The CDR3 is 16 residues long. V was clipped by 1 base and J by 1 base, with 11 bases between them. Looked up from germline, CDR1 is MGHRA and CDR2 is YSYEKL. CDR3 DNA: TGCGCCAGCAGCCAAGTTGGCGGGGCCAGCAATCAGCCCCAGCATTTT. Its protein is CASSQVGGASNQPQHF.

The genes are TRBV29-1 and TRBJ1-1; no reliable D call. V lost 4 bases and J lost 4, with 16 bases in between. This CDR3 has 14 residues. Looked up from germline, CDR1 is SQVTM and CDR2 is ANQGSEA. The CDR3 sequence: CSVGLQSGGTEAFF. The CDR3, as DNA: TGCAGCGTTGGCCTACAATCCGGAGGCACTGAAGCTTTCTTT.

The chain employs TRBV7-3 and TRBJ1-1; D unclear. The length of the CDR3 is 18 residues. CDR1 and CDR2 from the germline V gene are SGHTA and FQGTGA. V shed 5 bases and J shed 1 base, with 23 bases lying between them. CDR3 protein: CASSRRPMFGEANTEAFF. The CDR3 DNA is TGTGCCAGCAGCCGCCGACCAATGTTCGGGGAGGCGAACACTGAAGCTTTCTTT.

The CDR3 nucleotides read TGCGCCAGCTCAACCGGACAGGGGGGAACTGAAGCTTTCTTT. Its translation is CASSTGQGGTEAFF. V gene TRBV5-1 combines with J gene TRBJ1-1; 10 bases map to TRBD1. This CDR3 has 14 amino acids. The V gene's germline CDR1 is SGHRS and CDR2 YFSETQ. With V trimmed by 7 bases and J by 5 bases, 8 bases remained unmatched.

The chain is built from TRBV30 and TRBJ1-5; no firm D call. The germline V gene has CDR1 GTSNPN and CDR2 SVGIG (reference sequence). This CDR3 spans 14 amino acids. Deletions cut 2 bases from V and 4 bases from J, with 12 bases between. The CDR3: CAWSLRGGNQPQHF. The CDR3 nucleotides read TGTGCCTGGAGTTTGCGCGGCGGGAATCAGCCCCAGCATTTT.

The rearrangement uses TRBV6-5 and TRBJ2-7, with D perhaps matching TRBD2 (6 bases). V was trimmed by 0 bases and J by 3 bases, leaving 12 bases between them. In germline, CDR1 is MNHEY, CDR2 SVGAGI. This CDR3 comprises 15 residues. CDR3 residues: CASSYSLMGGYEQYF. For the CDR3, the DNA is TGTGCCAGCAGTTACTCGCTCATGGGAGGCTACGAGCAGTACTTC.

The chain combines TRBV9 with TRBJ2-1, with a possible D match to TRBD1 (6 bases). The CDR3 sequence is 12 residues long. Between the trimmed V and J ends, which lost 4 bases and 7 bases, there was a span of 9 bases. Germline CDR1 and CDR2: SGDLS and YYNGEE. The CDR3 loop reads CASSFTGNEQFF. CDR3 DNA: TGTGCCAGCAGCTTTACAGGGAATGAGCAGTTCTTC.

The V and J genes are TRBV19 and TRBJ2-3; TRBD2 agrees at 14 bases. The CDR3 is 16 residues long. The trim removed 4 bases at V and 6 bases at J, leaving 6 bases unmatched. CDR1 and CDR2 (germline): LNHDA, SQIVND (reference sequence). CDR3 region: CASSKPGLAGADTQYF. The DNA for the CDR3 is TGTGCCAGTAGTAAACCGGGACTAGCGGGGGCTGATACGCAGTATTTT.

The chain links TRBV5-4 to TRBJ1-1, with 9 bases that match TRBD1. The CDR3 contains 14 residues. J lost 4 bases, V lost 5 bases, and 6 bases had no gene match. The germline CDR1 and CDR2 sequences are SGHNT and YYREEE (reference sequence). The CDR3 DNA is TGTGCCAGCAGAAGACAGGGGGAAGGCACTGAAGCTTTCTTT. This gives the protein CASRRQGEGTEAFF. Full variable domain (remainder filled in from reference TRBV5-4 and TRBJ1-1): ETGVTQSPTHLIKTRGQQVTLRCSSQSGHNTVSWYQQALGQGPQFIFQYYREEENGRGNFPPRFSGLQFPNYSSELNVNALELDDSALYLCASRRQGEGTEAFFGQGTRLTVV.